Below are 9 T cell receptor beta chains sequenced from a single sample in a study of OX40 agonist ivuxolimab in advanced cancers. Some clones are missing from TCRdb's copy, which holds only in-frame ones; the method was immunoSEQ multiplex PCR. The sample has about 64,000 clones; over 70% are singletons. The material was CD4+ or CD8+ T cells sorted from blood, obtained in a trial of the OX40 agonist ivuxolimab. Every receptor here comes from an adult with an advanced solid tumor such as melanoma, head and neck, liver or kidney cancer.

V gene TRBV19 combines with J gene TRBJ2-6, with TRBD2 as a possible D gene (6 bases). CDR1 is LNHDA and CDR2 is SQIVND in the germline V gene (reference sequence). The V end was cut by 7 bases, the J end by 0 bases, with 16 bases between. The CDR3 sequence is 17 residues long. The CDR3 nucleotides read TGTGCCAGTACCCCAGGAGGGATTTCCTCTGGGGCCAACGTCCTGACTTTC. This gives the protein CASTPGGISSGANVLTF.

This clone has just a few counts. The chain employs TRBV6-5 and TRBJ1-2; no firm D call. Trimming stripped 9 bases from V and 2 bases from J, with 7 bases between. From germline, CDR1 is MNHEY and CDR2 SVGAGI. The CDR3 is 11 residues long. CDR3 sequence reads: CASHGNYGYTF. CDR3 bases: TGTGCCAGTCACGGAAACTATGGCTACACCTTC.

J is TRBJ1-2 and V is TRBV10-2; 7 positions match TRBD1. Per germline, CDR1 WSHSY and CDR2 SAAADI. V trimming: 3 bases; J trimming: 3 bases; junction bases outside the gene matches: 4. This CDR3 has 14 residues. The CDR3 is CASSERQGYYGYTF. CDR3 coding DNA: TGCGCCAGCAGTGAACGACAGGGCTACTATGGCTACACCTTC.

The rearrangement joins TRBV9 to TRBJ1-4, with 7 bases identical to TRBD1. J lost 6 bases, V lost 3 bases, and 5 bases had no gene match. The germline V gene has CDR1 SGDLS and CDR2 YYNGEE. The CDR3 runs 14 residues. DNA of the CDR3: TGTGCCAGCAGCGCCCGACAGGGCGATGAAAAACTGTTTTTT. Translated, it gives CASSARQGDEKLFF.

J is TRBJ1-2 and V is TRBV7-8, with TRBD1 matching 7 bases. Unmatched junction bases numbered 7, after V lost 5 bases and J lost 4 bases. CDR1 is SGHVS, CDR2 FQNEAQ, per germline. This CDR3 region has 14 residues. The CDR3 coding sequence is TGTGCCAGCAGCCAGACAGGGAAACTCTATGGCTACACCTTC. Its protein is CASSQTGKLYGYTF.

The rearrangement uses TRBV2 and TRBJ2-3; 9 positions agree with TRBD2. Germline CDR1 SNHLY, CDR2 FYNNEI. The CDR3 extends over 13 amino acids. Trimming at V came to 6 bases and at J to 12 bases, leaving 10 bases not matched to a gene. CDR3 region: CASRYLSGRPQYF. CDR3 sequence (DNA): TGTGCCAGCAGGTACCTCAGCGGGAGGCCCCAGTATTTT.

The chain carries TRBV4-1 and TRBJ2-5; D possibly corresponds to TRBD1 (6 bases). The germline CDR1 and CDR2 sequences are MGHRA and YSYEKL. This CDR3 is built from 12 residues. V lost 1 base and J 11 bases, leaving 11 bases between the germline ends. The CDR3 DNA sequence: TGCGCCAGCAGCCAAGCAGGGGTGGTGCAGTACTTC. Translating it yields CASSQAGVVQYF.

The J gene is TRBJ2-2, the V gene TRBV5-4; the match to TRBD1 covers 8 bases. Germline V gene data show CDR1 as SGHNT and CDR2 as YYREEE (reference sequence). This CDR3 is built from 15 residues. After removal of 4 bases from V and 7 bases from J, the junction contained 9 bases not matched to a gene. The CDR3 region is CASSPRQGLGGELFF. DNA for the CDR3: TGTGCCAGCAGCCCTAGACAGGGGTTAGGCGGGGAGCTGTTTTTT.

The CDR3 sequence: CASSPYSTGSNEKLFF. In nucleotides, the CDR3 is TGTGCCAGCAGTCCCTACTCGACAGGGTCGAATGAAAAACTGTTTTTT. This chain links TRBV28 with TRBJ1-4; 7 nucleotides line up with TRBD1. V lost 5 bases, J lost 5 bases, and 11 bases stayed unmatched. Germline CDR1 and CDR2: MDHEN and SYDVKM. The CDR3 length is 16 residues.